Listed below are T cell receptor beta chains from one sample, sequenced in a study of control samples from healthy donors and cancer patients. The method was immunoSEQ multiplex PCR; TCRdb's version includes in-frame clones alone and lacks a portion of them. Here the sample spans about 22,000 clones, 80% to 90% being singletons. Sequencing was carried out using PBMCs. The receptors derive from a man aged 55-75 years with colorectal cancer. Each CDR3 is given with its conserved first and last residue. D genes are given only for firm matches. Clone size, where shown, is once, few, many, or a class for clones that have expanded.

J gene,V gene,D gene,clone size,CDR3 DNA,CDR3 protein
TRBJ1-3,TRBV7-8,-,-,TGTGCCAGCAGTTTCGCGAGCGGGTTTGGAAACACCATATATTTT,CASSFASGFGNTIYF
TRBJ1-2,TRBV5-1,-,-,TGCGCCAGCAGCTTGGGTGATGAAGTTCGGGGCTACACCTTC,CASSLGDEVRGYTF
TRBJ2-3,TRBV6-2/TRBV6-3,-,-,TGTGCCAGCAGTTACGGGGCGGGGAGCACAGATACGCAGTATTTT,CASSYGAGSTDTQYF
TRBJ2-3,TRBV5-1,TRBD2,-,TGCGCCAGCAGCTTGGTGCCTAGCGGGGGGCCCACAGATACGCAGTATTTT,CASSLVPSGGPTDTQYF
TRBJ1-2,TRBV7-9,-,-,TGTGCCAGCAGCAAACAGGGAAATAACTATGGCTACACCTTC,CASSKQGNNYGYTF
TRBJ2-1,TRBV19,TRBD2,-,TGTGCCAGTAGTAAACGGACTAGCGGGGGGGAAAGCTCCTACAATGAGCAGTTCTTC,CASSKRTSGGESSYNEQFF
TRBJ2-1,TRBV27,TRBD2,-,TGTGCCAGCAGTTCCCTAGCGGGGACATACAATGAGCAGTTCTTC,CASSSLAGTYNEQFF
TRBJ1-3,TRBV19,-,-,TGTGCCAGTAGTACGCGACCCAACTCTGGAAACACCATATATTTT,CASSTRPNSGNTIYF
TRBJ1-1,TRBV11-2,-,-,TGTGCCAGCAGATCATCAAAGGGAACGAACACTGAAGCTTTCTTT,CASRSSKGTNTEAFF
TRBJ2-3,TRBV7-8,-,-,TGTGCCAGCAGCTTAGGACCCGGGGATCCCACAGATACGCAGTATTTT,CASSLGPGDPTDTQYF
TRBJ2-1,TRBV11-3,TRBD2,-,TGTGCCAGCAGCTTAGGGCGGACTAGCGGGGTCTACAATGAGCAGTTCTTC,CASSLGRTSGVYNEQFF
TRBJ2-3,TRBV24-1,TRBD1,-,TGTGCCACCAGTGATCAGACAGGGATAGATACGCAGTATTTT,CATSDQTGIDTQYF
TRBJ2-1,TRBV10-3,TRBD2,once,TGTGCCATCAGTGAGGGACTAGCGGGGGGTAGCTCCTACAATGAGCAGTTCTTC,CAISEGLAGGSSYNEQFF
TRBJ2-7,TRBV7-2,-,-,TGTGCCAGCAGCTTAAGGGCGGGGCCTACTCACGAGCAGTACTTC,CASSLRAGPTHEQYF
TRBJ2-2,TRBV7-8,TRBD2,-,TGTGCCAGCAGCGGACTAGCGGGGGGGAACACCGGGGAGCTGTTTTTT,CASSGLAGGNTGELFF
TRBJ1-2,TRBV6-5,-,-,TGTGCCAGCAGTTTCTCCGGGACCTTGGAACAGGGTGGCTACACCTTC,CASSFSGTLEQGGYTF